This T cell receptor (beta chain) comes out of a study of cytomegalovirus exposure and HLA in healthy donors. The table came from immunoSEQ multiplex PCR; TCRdb's copy has only in-frame clones and leaves some out. In the table there are about 170,000 clones, more than 75% of which are singletons. Comment on this clone: The antigen is not known.

Findings and caveats of the study: Both high specificity and high sensitivity reportedly marked the classifier's diagnosis of cytomegalovirus status.

This TCR came from a young man in good health and CMV-seropositive. Sequenced material: PBMCs.

CDR3 coding DNA: TGTGCCAGCAGCCTATCGACTAGCGGGGGGATACGTACGCAGTATTTT. As protein: CASSLSTSGGIRTQYF. The rearrangement links TRBV7-9 to TRBJ2-3; 13 bases line up with TRBD2. The trim removed 5 bases at V and 8 bases at J, leaving 10 bases unmatched. The CDR3 extends over 16 amino acids. The germline gives CDR1 SEHNR, CDR2 FQNEAQ (reference sequence). Full variable domain (remainder filled in from reference TRBV7-9 and TRBJ2-3): DTGVSQNPRHKITKRGQNVTFRCDPISEHNRLYWYRQTLGQGPEFLTYFQNEAQLEKSRLLSDRFSAERPKGSFSTLEIQRTEQGDSAMYLCASSLSTSGGIRTQYFGPGTRLTVL.